These 26 T cell receptor beta chains were sequenced from one sample in a study of human T cells and chemical hapten exposure. Time point: pre-sensitization, week 0. Treatment given: therapeutic diphenylcyclopropenone sensitization with weekly scalp DPC. TCRdb ran MiXCR on the RACE reads and lists one entry per CDR3 protein. The table lists roughly 50,000 distinct CDR3 sequences, around 10% of them singletons, with 8% to 10% in the top ten. Specimen: whole blood, collected in connection with sensitization to the hapten diphenylcyclopropenone (DPC). Every receptor here comes from a middle-aged man with alopecia areata. Some clones in this sample may be carry-over from other donors' samples.

At least ten counts were recorded for this clonotype. CDR3 residues: CASSQDSLPTNEQFF. The DNA for the CDR3 is TGTGCCAGCAGCCAAGACAGTCTCCCCACCAATGAGCAGTTCTTC. The chain is built from TRBV4-2 and TRBJ2-1; D gene uncertain. From germline, CDR1 is LGHNA and CDR2 YNFKEQ. The CDR3 totals 15 residues. The V end lost 0 bases, the J end lost 6 bases, and 12 bases lay between the germline ends.

This clonotype was detected only a few times. The chain combines TRBV20-1 with TRBJ2-4, with D perhaps matching TRBD2 (5 bases). The CDR3 has 15 amino acids. Germline values: CDR1 DFQATT, CDR2 SNEGSKA (reference sequence). V lost 6 bases and J lost 0, with 15 bases in between. CDR3 amino acids: CSAWAGVRAKNIQYF. DNA for the CDR3: TGCAGTGCGTGGGCCGGGGTCAGAGCCAAAAACATTCAGTACTTC.

This clonotype was counted only a few times. V usage is TRBV7-8 and J usage is TRBJ2-1; D is unresolved. Trimming left V 5 bases short and J 3 bases short, with 17 bases between. The CDR3 extends over 16 amino acids. Germline V gene lookup returns CDR1 SGHVS and CDR2 FQNEAQ. CDR3 residues: CASSPSSRQNYNEQFF. CDR3 coding DNA: TGTGCCAGCAGCCCGTCGTCCCGGCAAAACTACAATGAGCAGTTCTTC.

About this clonotype itself: This may be a read error, as it is one base from a much larger clone. The V and J genes are TRBV12-3 or TRBV12-4 and TRBJ2-1; D gene unclear. This CDR3 is built from 16 residues. V was trimmed by 5 bases and J by 3 bases, leaving 17 bases between them. CDR3: CASSAPQVALYNEQFF. The CDR3 DNA sequence: TGTGCCAGCAGTGCCCCCCAGGTCGCACTCTACAATGAGCAGTTCTTC.

This clonotype was recorded many times. The rearrangement uses TRBV28 and TRBJ2-5, with D possibly TRBD1 on 6 matching bases. The germline V and J ends were trimmed by 4 bases and 5 bases, with 14 bases remaining between them. There are 14 residues in the CDR3. Looked up from germline, CDR1 is MDHEN and CDR2 is SYDVKM. The CDR3 DNA sequence: TGTGCCAGCAGTTCGAAGACAGGACGGGAGACCCAGTACTTC. Translation: CASSSKTGRETQYF.

This clonotype was observed many times. V gene TRBV6-2 or TRBV6-3 combines with J gene TRBJ1-1; D gene uncertain. This CDR3 is built from 16 residues. Germline V gene sequence: CDR1 MNHEY, CDR2 SVGEGT. Trimming removed 0 bases from V and 0 bases from J, with 11 bases in between. This chain's CDR3 is CASSYSMWAMNTEAFF. As DNA, the CDR3 is TGTGCCAGCAGTTACTCGATGTGGGCCATGAACACTGAAGCTTTCTTT.

With regard to this clonotype: This may arise from a read error, as a much more abundant clone is one base away. The chain is built from TRBV2 and TRBJ2-3, with TRBD1 matching over 8 bases. With V trimmed by 3 bases and J by 1 base, 3 bases remained unmatched. The CDR3 is 15 residues long. Germline V lookup: CDR1 SNHLY, CDR2 FYNNEI. Here the CDR3 reads CASSDGTGCTDTQYF. The CDR3 nucleotides are TGTGCCAGCAGTGACGGGACAGGATGCACAGATACGCAGTATTTT.

The chain links TRBV6-5 to TRBJ1-6, with 10 bases aligning to TRBD1. This CDR3 is 12 amino acids long. Germline lookup yields CDR1 MNHEY and CDR2 SVGAGI. CDR3 nucleotide sequence: TGTGCATCGGGACAGGGGATTACACCCCTCCACTTT. Its protein product is CASGQGITPLHF.

In this sample, this clonotype turned up a few times. As DNA, the CDR3 is TGTGCCAGTAGCCCCGACAGCTCCCACTACGAGCAGTACTTC. Translated, it gives CASSPDSSHYEQYF. The V gene is TRBV19, the J gene TRBJ2-7; D perhaps matches TRBD1 (5 bases). CDR3 length equals 14 residues. The ends were cut back, 6 bases at V and 3 bases at J, with 15 bases in the middle. Per germline, CDR1 LNHDA and CDR2 SQIVND (reference sequence).

The chain joins TRBV28 to TRBJ2-1; 9 positions agree with TRBD1. CDR1 and CDR2 from the germline V gene are MDHEN and SYDVKM. The CDR3 is 15 residues long. V trimming: 2 bases; J trimming: 7 bases; junction bases outside the gene matches: 6. The CDR3 region is CASSLAGTGRNEQFF. For the CDR3, the DNA is TGTGCCAGCAGTTTAGCCGGGACAGGGAGGAATGAGCAGTTCTTC. Based on the CDR3 plus reference TRBV28 and TRBJ2-1, the full variable domain is DVKVTQSSRYLVKRTGEKVFLECVQDMDHENMFWYRQDPGLGLRLIYFSYDVKMKEKGDIPEGYSVSREKKERFSLILESASTNQTSMYLCASSLAGTGRNEQFFGPGTRLTVL.

This clonotype was observed a few times. The rearrangement joins TRBV4-1 to TRBJ2-2; no clear D gene. CDR1 MGHRA and CDR2 YSYEKL come from the germline V gene. The CDR3 spans 15 residues. V dropped 2 bases and J dropped 6 bases, with 13 bases sitting between them. The CDR3 sequence: CASSQFGPGPGELFF. The CDR3 DNA reads TGCGCCAGCAGCCAATTCGGTCCTGGGCCCGGGGAGCTGTTTTTT.

This clonotype has a count of ten or more. The chain links TRBV12-3 or TRBV12-4 to TRBJ1-2; D perhaps matches TRBD1 (6 bases). The CDR3 has 14 residues. The V end lost 6 bases, the J end lost 4 bases, and 15 bases lay between the germline ends. CDR3 in amino acids: CASSPGSGAYGYTF. The CDR3 coding sequence is TGTGCCAGCAGCCCGGGGTCAGGGGCCTATGGCTACACCTTC.

This clonotype was counted at least ten times. V usage is TRBV18 and J usage is TRBJ2-2; 11 bases align to TRBD2. This CDR3 is 16 amino acids long. V shed 2 bases, J shed 6 bases, and the junction held 5 bases outside the gene matches. Per germline, CDR1 KGHSH and CDR2 LQKENI. CDR3 amino acids: CASSPRLAGFAGELFF. DNA of the CDR3: TGTGCCAGCTCACCAAGACTAGCGGGATTCGCCGGGGAGCTGTTTTTT.

This clonotype appeared many times. The genes are TRBV10-3 and TRBJ2-3; TRBD1 matches at 7 bases. There are 17 residues in the CDR3. The V gene end was trimmed by 6 bases and the J gene end by 7 bases; junction bases not matched to a gene: 19. CDR1 is ENHRY and CDR2 is SYGVKD in the germline V gene. The CDR3 bases are TGTGCCATCAGGGATATCGACAGGGAGAGTGCGAGAAATACGCAGTATTTT. It codes for CAIRDIDRESARNTQYF.

The rearrangement joins TRBV27 to TRBJ2-1, with 8 bases identical to TRBD2. The germline gives CDR1 MNHEY, CDR2 SMNVEV (reference sequence). Unmatched junction bases numbered 7, after V lost 5 bases and J lost 7 bases. There are 14 residues in the CDR3. This CDR3 reads CASSGLAGRNEQFF. The CDR3 coding sequence is TGTGCCAGCAGTGGGCTAGCGGGTCGGAATGAGCAGTTCTTC.

This clonotype was seen a few times. This chain joins TRBV5-1 and TRBJ2-3, with unresolved D. Germline V lookup: CDR1 SGHRS, CDR2 YFSETQ. V lost 4 bases and J lost 0, with 9 bases in between. CDR3 size: 14 residues. This chain's CDR3 is CASSLWASTDTQYF. The CDR3 coding sequence is TGCGCCAGCAGCCTATGGGCTAGCACAGATACGCAGTATTTT.

This chain uses TRBV27 with TRBJ2-3, with D maybe TRBD1 (6 bases). CDR1 and CDR2 (germline): MNHEY, SMNVEV (reference sequence). Between the trimmed V and J ends, which lost 5 bases and 4 bases, there was a span of 10 bases. The CDR3 is 13 residues long. The CDR3 nucleotides are TGTGCCAGCAGTACAGGGTATTCAGATACGCAGTATTTT. Encoded protein: CASSTGYSDTQYF.

This chain joins TRBV7-3 and TRBJ2-5; 8 bases fit TRBD1. The germline CDR1 and CDR2 sequences are SGHTA and FQGTGA. The CDR3 has 15 amino acids. V trimming: 2 bases; J trimming: 3 bases; junction bases outside the gene matches: 5. The CDR3 is CASSLGTGHKETQYF. The DNA for the CDR3 is TGTGCCAGCAGCTTAGGGACAGGACACAAAGAGACCCAGTACTTC.

This clonotype was counted at least ten times. This sequence joins TRBV6-2 or TRBV6-3 and TRBJ2-1; D may be TRBD2 (6 bases). Germline V lookup: CDR1 MNHEY, CDR2 SVGEGT. V was cut by 0 bases and J by 7 bases, with 16 bases left in between. CDR3 size: 16 residues. The CDR3: CASSYSRGTTPNEQFF. The CDR3 DNA is TGTGCCAGCAGTTACTCCCGCGGGACCACACCGAATGAGCAGTTCTTC.

This clonotype was seen at least ten times. The chain links TRBV6-6 to TRBJ1-1; 8 bases are shared with TRBD1. With V trimmed by 2 bases and J by 1 base, 6 bases remained unmatched. This CDR3 comprises 16 residues. The germline V gene encodes CDR1 MNHNY and CDR2 SVGAGI (reference sequence). The chain's CDR3 is CASSYTNRGANTEAFF. CDR3 DNA sequence: TGTGCCAGCAGTTACACCAACAGGGGGGCGAACACTGAAGCTTTCTTT.

The gene calls are TRBV4-2 and TRBJ2-4; 10 bases match TRBD2. Germline-derived CDR1 and CDR2 are LGHNA and YNFKEQ. This CDR3 has 18 amino acids. Germline trimming cut 0 bases from V and 7 bases from J; bases unmatched to any gene: 12. The CDR3 DNA is TGTGCCAGCAGCCAAGACCCTAGCGGGAGAAATGGGGTGAACATTCAGTACTTC. Its translation is CASSQDPSGRNGVNIQYF.

V is TRBV5-4 and J is TRBJ2-1; a possible D gene is TRBD1 (5 bases). The CDR3 is made up of 15 amino acids. The germline V and J ends were trimmed by 4 bases and 5 bases, with 16 bases remaining between them. From germline, CDR1 is SGHNT and CDR2 YYREEE (reference sequence). CDR3 sequence (DNA): TGTGCCAGCAGCCCCGTGGGCAGGGTCCACAATGAGCAGTTCTTC. Translated, it gives CASSPVGRVHNEQFF.

At least ten counts were recorded for this clonotype. V is TRBV6-5 and J is TRBJ2-5; possibly TRBD2 for D (5 bases). Germline loops: CDR1 MNHEY, CDR2 SVGAGI. The CDR3 covers 14 residues. Trimming took off 2 bases at V and 4 bases at J, with 11 bases between the two ends. The CDR3 loop is CASSYTGLGETQYF. CDR3 coding DNA: TGTGCCAGCAGTTACACTGGACTGGGAGAGACCCAGTACTTC.

Points on this clonotype: A read error may be the cause here, since a much bigger clone is one base away. The chain employs TRBV27 and TRBJ1-2; D might be TRBD1 (6 bases). V lost 3 bases and J 2 bases, leaving 7 bases between the germline ends. Germline V CDR1 and CDR2: MNHEY, SMNVEV (reference sequence). This CDR3 is built from 13 residues. CDR3 in amino acids: CASSFGQNYGYTF. In DNA form, the CDR3 reads TGTGCCAGCAGTTTCGGACAGAACTATGGCTACACCTTC.

In this sample, this clonotype turned up many times. The rearrangement links TRBV6-2 or TRBV6-3 to TRBJ2-1; 7 nucleotides align to TRBD1. The trim removed 4 bases at V and 4 bases at J, leaving 1 base unmatched. Germline V gives CDR1 MNHEY, CDR2 SVGEGT. CDR3 length equals 13 residues. DNA of the CDR3: TGTGCCAGCAGTTGGGACAGTTACAATGAGCAGTTCTTC. This codes for CASSWDSYNEQFF.

This clonotype was counted many times. V is TRBV4-2 and J is TRBJ1-1; a possible D gene is TRBD1 (6 bases). Trimming pared 0 bases from V and 5 bases from J, leaving 13 bases between. CDR3 length: 15 amino acids. The germline CDR1 and CDR2 sequences are LGHNA and YNFKEQ. Written as DNA, the CDR3 is TGTGCCAGCAGCCAAGATTCAGGGGTTTTAACTGAAGCTTTCTTT. It codes for CASSQDSGVLTEAFF.